The 23 T cell receptor beta chains in this list originate from one sample, sequenced in a study of T cells in Graves' hyperthyroidism and ophthalmopathy. Amplification of TCR beta CDR3 regions was performed using RNA transcripts as template. A first-round RT-PCR of the TCR CDR3 used the HTBI primer set. TCRdb reprocessed the multiplex PCR reads with MiXCR, giving one entry per CDR3 protein. The top ten clones hold under 3.5% of a sample with some 550,000 distinct CDR3 sequences, approximately 15% of them seen once. Material: blood. Receptor source: a middle-aged woman with Graves' ophthalmopathy.

This clonotype appeared many times. This chain links TRBV28 with TRBJ2-3, with D maybe TRBD1 (6 bases). CDR1 and CDR2 (germline): MDHEN, SYDVKM. The CDR3 sequence is 17 residues long. The V end was cut by 8 bases, the J end by 4 bases, with 25 bases between. The CDR3: CASPPLGALRHADTQYF. The CDR3 coding sequence is TGTGCCAGCCCCCCTTTGGGGGCCTTACGCCACGCAGATACGCAGTATTTT.

This clonotype appeared many times. The genes are TRBV2 and TRBJ1-2; D unclear. The CDR3 is made up of 15 amino acids. Trimming stripped 1 base from V and 3 bases from J, with 12 bases between. The germline V gene encodes CDR1 SNHLY and CDR2 FYNNEI. The CDR3 spells CASSEGAVLDYGYTF. The CDR3 coding sequence is TGTGCCAGCAGTGAAGGCGCAGTGTTAGACTATGGCTACACCTTC.

The sample holds a few counts of this clonotype. V gene TRBV5-1 combines with J gene TRBJ1-1; a possible D gene is TRBD1 (6 bases). The CDR3 runs 13 residues. Germline V lookup: CDR1 SGHRS, CDR2 YFSETQ. V was shortened by 4 bases and J by 6 bases, with 13 bases between the two germline ends. The CDR3 region has the DNA TGCGCCAGCAGCCGGGGGGGGGGCGCTGAAGCTTTCTTT. Protein: CASSRGGGAEAFF.

This clonotype was counted a few times. V is TRBV11-2 and J is TRBJ2-3; the match to TRBD1 covers 8 bases. V shed 3 bases and J 3 bases; nucleotides not matched to a gene: 5. CDR1 is SGHAT and CDR2 is FQNNGV in the germline V gene. The CDR3 has 15 amino acids. DNA for the CDR3: TGTGCCAGCAGCTTTGGACAGGGAGTAACAGATACGCAGTATTTT. It codes for CASSFGQGVTDTQYF.

There are a few counts of this clonotype. The V and J genes are TRBV6-1 and TRBJ2-5, with D possibly being TRBD2 (6 bases). There are 13 residues in the CDR3. V lost 5 bases and J 3 bases, leaving 10 bases between the germline ends. Germline CDR1 reads MNHNS; CDR2 reads SASEGT. The CDR3 is CASSPGVEETQYF. The CDR3 DNA reads as TGTGCCAGCAGTCCGGGGGTAGAAGAGACCCAGTACTTC.

In its sample, this clonotype was seen many times. V gene TRBV12-3 or TRBV12-4 combines with J gene TRBJ1-3; perhaps TRBD1 as D (6 bases). The CDR3 contains 15 residues. V lost 9 bases to trimming and J lost 0 bases, with 15 bases between them. The CDR3 bases are TGTGCCAGTTGGACTCGGGGGCTCTCTGGAAACACCATATATTTT. As protein: CASWTRGLSGNTIYF.

The V and J genes are TRBV5-4 and TRBJ1-1, with D possibly being TRBD1 (5 bases). Germline loops: CDR1 SGHNT, CDR2 YYREEE (reference sequence). The CDR3 has 15 amino acids. Trimming took off 4 bases at V and 1 base at J, with 14 bases between the two ends. Here the CDR3 reads CASSPQGRPNTEAFF. The DNA for the CDR3 is TGTGCCAGCAGCCCGCAGGGACGGCCGAACACTGAAGCTTTCTTT.

Ten or more counts support this clonotype. The chain links TRBV20-1 to TRBJ2-1; maybe TRBD2 (5 bases). V lost 0 bases to trimming and J lost 3 bases, with 15 bases between them. The CDR3 covers 16 residues. The germline CDR1 and CDR2 sequences are DFQATT and SNEGSKA (reference sequence). CDR3 loop: CSARDPRLGDYNEQFF. The CDR3 DNA reads TGCAGTGCTAGAGATCCTAGACTCGGGGACTACAATGAGCAGTTCTTC.

V and J are TRBV2 and TRBJ1-5, with 11 bases aligning to TRBD1. Germline CDR1 and CDR2: SNHLY and FYNNEI. The trim removed 8 bases at V and 5 bases at J, leaving 5 bases unmatched. CDR3 length: 14 amino acids. The CDR3 here is CASGTGGLYQPQHF. The CDR3 coding sequence is TGTGCCAGCGGGACAGGGGGGTTATATCAGCCCCAGCATTTT.

This clonotype was seen at least ten times. J is TRBJ2-7 and V is TRBV12-3 or TRBV12-4; unclear D gene. There are 12 residues in the CDR3. Deletions cut 2 bases from V and 7 bases from J, with 9 bases between. CDR3 bases: TGTGCCAGCAGTTTACCCCCAAGGGAGCAGTACTTC. Translated: CASSLPPREQYF.

This clonotype was detected ten times or more. The J gene is TRBJ2-3, the V gene TRBV20-1; TRBD2 is a possible D gene (6 bases). Germline V gene lookup returns CDR1 DFQATT and CDR2 SNEGSKA (reference sequence). There are 13 residues in the CDR3. Trimming pared 7 bases from V and 0 bases from J, leaving 11 bases between. CDR3 DNA: TGCAGTGGGCGGGACCCCAGCACAGATACGCAGTATTTT. Amino acids: CSGRDPSTDTQYF.

At least ten counts were recorded for this clonotype. The V call is TRBV27, the J call TRBJ1-2; possible D gene TRBD1, 6 bases. Trimming removed 7 bases from V and 8 bases from J, with 17 bases in between. The germline gives CDR1 MNHEY, CDR2 SMNVEV (reference sequence). The CDR3 covers 13 residues. CDR3 sequence reads: CASKTHQGSGYTF. As DNA, the CDR3 is TGTGCCAGCAAAACCCACCAGGGGTCGGGCTACACCTTC.

V and J are TRBV9 and TRBJ2-1, with 7 bases lining up with TRBD1. This CDR3 is 14 amino acids long. J was trimmed by 5 bases and V by 0 bases; bases with no gene match: 2. Looked up from germline, CDR1 is SGDLS and CDR2 is YYNGEE. CDR3 protein: CASSVGQGDNEQFF. The CDR3, as DNA: TGTGCCAGCAGCGTAGGACAGGGAGACAATGAGCAGTTCTTC.

In its sample, this clonotype was seen many times. The chain recombines TRBV27 with TRBJ1-1; 8 nucleotides align to TRBD1. The CDR3 contains 13 residues. J was trimmed by 7 bases and V by 5 bases; bases with no gene match: 6. Germline V gene sequence: CDR1 MNHEY, CDR2 SMNVEV (reference sequence). CDR3 protein: CASSLTGGGEAFF. CDR3 nucleotide sequence: TGTGCCAGCAGTCTTACAGGGGGGGGTGAAGCTTTCTTT.

This clonotype was detected ten times or more. The V gene is TRBV6-5, the J gene TRBJ2-7; 8 bases are shared with TRBD1. V shed 4 bases and J 5 bases; nucleotides not matched to a gene: 4. CDR3 length: 13 residues. Germline CDR1 is MNHEY and CDR2 is SVGAGI. This CDR3 is CASSWTGLDEQYF. CDR3 nucleotide sequence: TGTGCCAGCAGTTGGACAGGGCTCGACGAGCAGTACTTC.

Turning to this clonotype: It may be a read error: a sequence one base away is much more abundant. The gene calls are TRBV13 and TRBJ1-1; D is perhaps TRBD1 (6 bases). V lost 4 bases to trimming and J lost 5 bases, with 23 bases between them. This CDR3 has 17 amino acids. Germline loops: CDR1 PRHDT, CDR2 FYEKMQ (reference sequence). CDR3 region: CASSSVLGTPGTTEAFF. CDR3 nucleotides: TGTGCCAGCAGCTCAGTGCTCGGGACACCTGGAACGACTGAAGCTTTCTTT.

The chain uses TRBV27 and TRBJ2-3; 7 bases agree with TRBD2. V lost 5 bases and J lost 6; bases outside the gene matches: 5. Germline V lookup: CDR1 MNHEY, CDR2 SMNVEV (reference sequence). This CDR3 has 13 amino acids. This CDR3 reads CASSPLAIDTQYF. The CDR3 DNA reads as TGTGCCAGCAGTCCACTAGCGATTGATACGCAGTATTTT.

The chain uses TRBV5-4 and TRBJ2-1, with a weak D call TRBD2 (6 bases). Germline V lookup: CDR1 SGHNT, CDR2 YYREEE (reference sequence). The CDR3 sequence is 14 residues long. Trimming removed 5 bases from V and 6 bases from J, with 15 bases in between. CDR3 nucleotides: TGTGCCAGCAGTGGCGGGAAAGCCATCAATGAGCAGTTCTTC. Residues: CASSGGKAINEQFF.

The sample holds a few counts of this clonotype. The genes are TRBV30 and TRBJ1-5; D gene unclear. The CDR3 runs to 14 residues. The ends were cut back, 0 bases at V and 0 bases at J, with 6 bases in the middle. Germline loops: CDR1 GTSNPN, CDR2 SVGIG (reference sequence). CDR3: CAWSVKGSNQPQHF. In DNA, the CDR3 is TGTGCCTGGAGTGTAAAGGGTAGCAATCAGCCCCAGCATTTT.

This clonotype appeared many times. The V and J genes are TRBV4-2 and TRBJ1-1; 7 bases line up with TRBD1. CDR3 length equals 15 residues. The trim removed 1 base at V and 0 bases at J, leaving 2 bases unmatched. Per germline, CDR1 LGHNA and CDR2 YNFKEQ. CDR3 coding DNA: TGTGCCAGCAGCCAAGTAGGGGGCTTGAACACTGAAGCTTTCTTT. Translated, it gives CASSQVGGLNTEAFF.

This clonotype was counted many times. The V and J genes are TRBV2 and TRBJ1-2; 8 nucleotides align to TRBD1. Germline V gene data show CDR1 as SNHLY and CDR2 as FYNNEI. This CDR3 comprises 14 residues. Trimming cost V 10 bases and J 4 bases; bases outside gene matches: 11. The CDR3 sequence is CATRGQDYIYGYTF. The DNA of the CDR3 is TGTGCCACCAGGGGACAGGATTACATCTATGGCTACACCTTC.

Only one count was recorded for this clonotype. The rearrangement joins TRBV7-2 to TRBJ1-3, with TRBD1 matching 7 bases. J lost 3 bases, V lost 5 bases, and 7 bases had no gene match. Germline V CDR1 and CDR2: SGHTA, FQGNSA. The CDR3 contains 15 residues. CDR3 DNA sequence: TGTGCCAGCAGCCCGACAGGGAATGGTGGAAACACCATATATTTT. It specifies CASSPTGNGGNTIYF.

This clonotype has at least ten counts. The chain employs TRBV6-5 and TRBJ2-4; D is uncertain. V lost 0 bases and J 1 base, leaving 4 bases between the germline ends. The CDR3 contains 14 residues. Germline V lookup: CDR1 MNHEY, CDR2 SVGAGI. DNA of the CDR3: TGTGCCAGCAGTTACTCAGGGGCCAAAAACATTCAGTACTTC. As protein: CASSYSGAKNIQYF.